The next 31 T cell receptor beta chains were all read from a single sample in a study of blood T cells in healthy people across ages. Primed by a sample-barcoded 5' primer and a J-beta primer mix, a second PCR proceeded for roughly 7 to 12 cycles. TCRdb independently ran MiXCR on the 5' RACE reads; one entry per CDR3 protein. The table lists hundreds of thousands of distinct CDR3 sequences, more than 50% of them singletons. The sequenced sample was blood. The origin of the receptors is a man aged 40-49 years in good health.

The chain employs TRBV2 and TRBJ2-5; a possible D gene is TRBD1 (6 bases). The J call could be wrong; TRBJ2-7 is a better fit for the DNA end. CDR3 length equals 14 residues. In germline, CDR1 is SNHLY, CDR2 FYNNEI. The CDR3 DNA is TGTGCCAGCAGTGACAAGGGGGTTGCCTACGAGCAGTACTTC. Translating it yields CASSDKGVAYEQYF.

This clonotype has more than one count but fewer than ten. CDR3 DNA: TGTGCCAGCAGACAGGGGGAAAGCACAGATACGCAGTATTTT. It yields the protein CASRQGESTDTQYF. The rearrangement links TRBV2 to TRBJ2-3, with TRBD1 matching over 8 bases. V lost 6 bases and J lost 0; bases outside the gene matches: 2. This CDR3 has 14 amino acids. Per the germline V gene, CDR1 is SNHLY and CDR2 is FYNNEI.

The genes are TRBV9 and TRBJ2-4; 7 bases line up with TRBD1. The J call may be incorrect, as the DNA end agrees better with TRBJ2-5. Germline lookup yields CDR1 SGDLS and CDR2 YYNGEE. This CDR3 region has 14 residues. Here the CDR3 reads CASGATGWGETQYF. CDR3 DNA sequence: TGTGCCAGCGGCGCGACAGGGTGGGGAGAGACCCAGTACTTC.

The sample holds a few counts of this clonotype. The chain employs TRBV3-1 and TRBJ2-7; no clear D. The CDR3 runs to 14 residues. V dropped 5 bases and J dropped 3 bases, with 14 bases sitting between them. Germline CDR1 is LGHDT and CDR2 is YNNKEL (reference sequence). The CDR3 DNA reads as TGTGCCAGCAGCTCTGCCGTCGCCGGCTACGAGCAGTACTTC. Translated: CASSSAVAGYEQYF.

The chain carries TRBV9 and TRBJ2-7; a possible D gene is TRBD2 (6 bases). The germline V and J ends were trimmed by 0 bases and 0 bases, with 10 bases remaining between them. The germline CDR1 and CDR2 sequences are SGDLS and YYNGEE. This CDR3 has 15 amino acids. In DNA form, the CDR3 reads TGTGCCAGCAGCGTAGGGAGGGAGGCCTCCTACGAGCAGTACTTC. Translated: CASSVGREASYEQYF. The full variable domain, with the rest looked up from reference TRBV9 and TRBJ2-7, is DSGVTQTPKHLITATGQRVTLRCSPRSGDLSVYWYQQSLDQGLQFLIQYYNGEERAKGNILERFSAQQFPDLHSELNLSSLELGDSALYFCASSVGREASYEQYFGPGTRLTVT.

The CDR3 loop reads CASSPLGRDEQYF. For the CDR3, the DNA is TGTGCCAGCTCACCATTGGGGAGGGACGAGCAGTACTTC. The genes are TRBV18 and TRBJ2-7, with 7 bases identical to TRBD2. CDR1 KGHSH and CDR2 LQKENI come from the germline V gene. This CDR3 is built from 13 residues. Unmatched junction bases numbered 3, after V lost 2 bases and J lost 5 bases.

This clonotype has more than one count but fewer than ten. The rearrangement uses TRBV7-2 and TRBJ1-5; tentatively, D is TRBD1 (6 bases). The CDR3 is 18 amino acids. Trimming removed 4 bases at V and 4 bases at J, with 23 bases between. Per the germline V gene, CDR1 is SGHTA and CDR2 is FQGNSA. The CDR3 bases are TGTGCCAGCAGCTCCCCGATGGGGGGGCTGCTACTGAATCAGCCCCAGCATTTT. Translated: CASSSPMGGLLLNQPQHF.

The CDR3 sequence is CASTGQGAGEQFF. CDR3 sequence (DNA): TGCGCCAGCACCGGACAGGGGGCAGGGGAGCAGTTCTTC. V is TRBV5-1 and J is TRBJ2-1; TRBD1 aligns across 11 bases. Germline V lookup: CDR1 SGHRS, CDR2 YFSETQ. The trim removed 6 bases at V and 10 bases at J, leaving 6 bases unmatched. The CDR3 loop spans 13 amino acids.

The rearrangement links TRBV29-1 to TRBJ1-2, with a tentative D call TRBD1 (5 bases). The CDR3 length is 15 residues. The germline V gene encodes CDR1 SQVTM and CDR2 ANQGSEA. The germline V and J ends were trimmed by 7 bases and 7 bases, with 25 bases remaining between them. The CDR3 here is CSAKDPQETRLGYTF. As DNA, the CDR3 is TGCAGCGCTAAAGATCCACAGGAAACGCGTCTTGGCTACACCTTC.

A few counts support this clonotype. This chain joins TRBV10-3 and TRBJ1-2; possible D gene TRBD1, 5 bases. The V and J ends lost 2 bases and 7 bases respectively, with 14 bases between them. The CDR3 is 14 amino acids. The V gene's germline CDR1 is ENHRY and CDR2 SYGVKD. CDR3 nucleotides: TGTGCCATCAGTGAGGACGGATTAAGGGGTGGCTACACCTTC. Translating gives CAISEDGLRGGYTF.

V is TRBV3-1 and J is TRBJ2-1; 8 nucleotides line up with TRBD2. Looked up from germline, CDR1 is LGHDT and CDR2 is YNNKEL (reference sequence). The CDR3 runs 16 residues. With 4 bases clipped from V and 7 bases from J, the junction kept 12 bases outside the gene matches. CDR3 coding DNA: TGTGCCAGCAGCCGACCCACGGGGGGGCCAAGAAATGAGCAGTTCTTC. Amino acids: CASSRPTGGPRNEQFF.

The sample holds a few counts of this clonotype. This rearrangement joins TRBV7-9 to TRBJ1-4; D unclear. The CDR3 runs to 15 residues. Germline V gene data show CDR1 as SEHNR and CDR2 as FQNEAQ (reference sequence). The V gene lost 7 bases and the J gene lost 5 bases, with 17 bases spanning the gap. The CDR3 DNA follows: TGTGCCAGCACCTGGGTTGACGGCACAAATGAAAAACTGTTTTTT. Its protein is CASTWVDGTNEKLFF.

This rearrangement joins TRBV7-6 to TRBJ2-7; no clear D gene. Trimming removed 5 bases from V and 1 base from J, with 12 bases in between. The CDR3 contains 14 residues. The V gene's germline CDR1 is SGHVS and CDR2 FNYEAQ. The CDR3 DNA reads as TGTGCCAGCAGCCCCGAGATGGTGTCCTACGAGCAGTACTTC. It codes for CASSPEMVSYEQYF.

The V gene is TRBV5-6, the J gene TRBJ2-3, with 7 bases matching TRBD2. The trim removed 6 bases at V and 3 bases at J, leaving 7 bases unmatched. The V gene's germline CDR1 is SGHDT and CDR2 YYEEEE. The CDR3 runs 14 residues. CDR3 nucleotides: TGTGCCAGCATTCTTAGGCGGGAGACAGATACGCAGTATTTT. Translating it yields CASILRRETDTQYF. Variable domain in full (rest from reference TRBV5-6 and TRBJ2-3): DAGVTQSPTHLIKTRGQQVTLRCSPKSGHDTVSWYQQALGQGPQFIFQYYEEEERQRGNFPDRFSGHQFPNYSSELNVNALLLGDSALYLCASILRRETDTQYFGPGTRLTVL.

The chain joins TRBV7-2 to TRBJ2-1; maybe TRBD1 (5 bases). This CDR3 contains 16 residues. Looked up from germline, CDR1 is SGHTA and CDR2 is FQGNSA. Trimming took off 2 bases at V and 6 bases at J, with 17 bases between the two ends. For the CDR3, the DNA is TGTGCCAGCAGCTTAAGGGGCGACAGATTCGGCAATGAGCAGTTCTTC. Translating it yields CASSLRGDRFGNEQFF.

This clonotype was detected a few times. This chain joins TRBV20-1 and TRBJ1-5, with D perhaps matching TRBD1 (6 bases). The CDR3 runs to 12 residues. Between the trimmed V and J ends, which lost 3 bases and 5 bases, there was a span of 8 bases. The V gene's germline CDR1 is DFQATT and CDR2 SNEGSKA (reference sequence). CDR3 DNA: TGCAGTGCTAGGAAGGGGGATCAGCCCCAGCATTTT. It is translated as CSARKGDQPQHF.

The V call is TRBV29-1, the J call TRBJ1-2, with D possibly being TRBD1 (6 bases). The CDR3 extends over 13 amino acids. V lost 8 bases and J lost 3, with 16 bases in between. CDR1 is SQVTM and CDR2 is ANQGSEA in the germline V gene. The CDR3 bases are TGCAGCTCCGGGCGACAGGTGGACTATGGCTACACCTTC. Its protein is CSSGRQVDYGYTF.

V and J are TRBV20-1 and TRBJ2-3; 8 positions agree with TRBD1. This CDR3 is built from 17 residues. Germline lookup yields CDR1 DFQATT and CDR2 SNEGSKA (reference sequence). V shed 0 bases, J shed 5 bases, and the junction held 13 bases outside the gene matches. CDR3 DNA: TGCAGTGCTAGAGATCTCTACAGGGGGACTGTTGGAGATACGCAGTATTTT. This gives the protein CSARDLYRGTVGDTQYF.

Comment on this clonotype: The germline gene is not matched at one end of the junction; a read error may be the cause. This sequence joins TRBV6-2 or TRBV6-3 and TRBJ2-7; 8 bases are a match to TRBD2. The CDR3 spans 12 residues. From germline, CDR1 is MNHEY and CDR2 SVGEGT. The CDR3 reads CASIYAGGRQYF. The CDR3, as DNA: TGTGCCAGCATTTACGCGGGAGGACGGCAGTACTTC.

The genes are TRBV29-1 and TRBJ1-2; D call uncertain. From germline, CDR1 is SQVTM and CDR2 ANQGSEA. CDR3 length equals 9 residues. The CDR3 loop is CQVSDGYTF. In nucleotides, the CDR3 is TGCCAAGTCAGCGATGGCTACACCTTC.

The genes are TRBV28 and TRBJ2-7; 12 bases line up with TRBD2. This CDR3 spans 17 amino acids. The ends lost 4 bases at V and 8 bases at J; junction bases unmatched: 15. CDR1 and CDR2 from the germline V gene are MDHEN and SYDVKM. CDR3 sequence reads: CASSSAPTSGSPWKQYF. Here the CDR3 DNA reads TGTGCCAGCAGTTCCGCCCCGACTAGCGGGAGCCCATGGAAGCAGTACTTC.

The genes are TRBV9 and TRBJ2-7; 8 bases fit TRBD1. Germline V gives CDR1 SGDLS, CDR2 YYNGEE. Unmatched junction bases numbered 4, after V lost 4 bases and J lost 1 base. There are 14 residues in the CDR3. The CDR3 loop is CASSPRTGSYEQYF. The CDR3 nucleotides are TGTGCCAGCAGCCCCCGGACAGGGTCCTACGAGCAGTACTTC.

The sample holds a few counts of this clonotype. V and J are TRBV5-5 and TRBJ2-5; D may be TRBD1 (6 bases). This CDR3 spans 15 amino acids. Germline V gene data show CDR1 as SGHKS and CDR2 as YYEKEE (reference sequence). Trimming pared 0 bases from V and 4 bases from J, leaving 13 bases between. CDR3 loop: CASSLGAGELETQYF. CDR3 in DNA: TGTGCCAGCAGCTTGGGGGCAGGGGAGTTAGAGACCCAGTACTTC.

The chain combines TRBV5-5 with TRBJ2-5, with 8 bases identical to TRBD1. Germline CDR1 is SGHKS and CDR2 is YYEKEE (reference sequence). J gave up 4 bases and V 3 bases, and 8 bases lay outside the gene matches. This CDR3 is built from 15 residues. The CDR3 reads CASSSRTGNVETQYF. Written as DNA, the CDR3 is TGTGCCAGCAGCTCCAGGACAGGGAACGTAGAGACCCAGTACTTC.

For the CDR3, the DNA is TGTGCCAGCAGCCTCACAGGGGTAAAGAGTCAAGAGACCCAGTACTTC. It is translated as CASSLTGVKSQETQYF. The J gene is TRBJ2-5, the V gene TRBV21-1; TRBD1, the D gene given by the table, was not confirmed from the DNA. TRBV21-1 is described as a pseudogene. The CDR3 totals 16 residues.

The chain joins TRBV4-1 to TRBJ2-7; 7 positions match TRBD2. With 1 base clipped from V and 2 bases from J, the junction kept 17 bases outside the gene matches. This CDR3 is built from 19 residues. In germline, CDR1 is MGHRA, CDR2 YSYEKL. CDR3 sequence: CASSQGPFPMRGTTYEQYF. CDR3 DNA sequence: TGCGCCAGCAGCCAAGGGCCTTTTCCCATGCGGGGGACCACCTACGAGCAGTACTTC.

The J gene is TRBJ1-2, the V gene TRBV6-2 or TRBV6-3; D call uncertain. V dropped 6 bases and J dropped 4 bases, with 9 bases sitting between them. Per the germline V gene, CDR1 is MNHEY and CDR2 is SVGEGT. The CDR3 totals 12 residues. DNA of the CDR3: TGTGCCAGCAGAAGGGCGAGCTATGGCTACACCTTC. It codes for CASRRASYGYTF.

This chain uses TRBV28 with TRBJ2-1; TRBD1 matches 9 bases. The CDR3 is made up of 14 amino acids. The V gene end was trimmed by 7 bases and the J gene end by 5 bases; junction bases not matched to a gene: 6. Germline loops: CDR1 MDHEN, CDR2 SYDVKM. This CDR3 reads CASTGTGRNNEQFF. CDR3 DNA: TGTGCCAGCACCGGGACAGGGCGAAACAATGAGCAGTTCTTC.

The rearrangement joins TRBV20-1 to TRBJ1-3; 8 nucleotides agree with TRBD1. Germline V CDR1 and CDR2: DFQATT, SNEGSKA (reference sequence). V was pared by 6 bases and J by 4 bases, with 5 bases of the junction left unmatched. The CDR3 length is 13 residues. The CDR3 reads CSAPDRVGNTIYF. The CDR3 DNA reads TGCAGTGCCCCGGACAGGGTCGGAAACACCATATATTTT.

This clonotype was seen more than once but under ten times. V is TRBV6-5 and J is TRBJ2-3, with 7 nucleotides matching TRBD2. This CDR3 spans 16 amino acids. Germline values: CDR1 MNHEY, CDR2 SVGAGI. J gave up 2 bases and V 6 bases, and 11 bases lay outside the gene matches. Here the CDR3 reads CASSTVRAGTTDTQYF. DNA of the CDR3: TGTGCCAGCAGCACTGTTAGAGCGGGGACCACAGATACGCAGTATTTT.

This sequence joins TRBV12-3 or TRBV12-4 and TRBJ2-5; D gene uncertain. The CDR3 spans 14 residues. Trimming pared 3 bases from V and 4 bases from J, leaving 12 bases between. CDR3 DNA: TGTGCCAGCAGTTTGTTGACGGGCAGAGAGACCCAGTACTTC. Its translation: CASSLLTGRETQYF.